This T cell receptor (beta chain) is drawn from a study of OX40 agonist ivuxolimab in advanced cancers. About the study as a whole: Ivuxolimab, which targeted the costimulatory receptor OX40 (CD134), was an agonistic, fully human IgG2 monoclonal antibody. Prior anti-PD-1, anti-PD-L1 or anti-CTLA-4 therapy was permitted, and 30% to 50% of dose-escalation patients had received checkpoint inhibitors. Partial responses were achieved by three dose-escalation patients, of whom one had hepatocellular carcinoma and two had cutaneous melanoma. The point of sequencing TCRbeta in the periphery was to test whether ivuxolimab changed TCR sequence diversity and drove clonal T-cell expansion. A male proportion of approximately 83% and a mean age of approximately 58 years, ranging from 23 to 79, were recorded for the dose-escalation cohort. Of the roughly 51 patients in dose escalation, about 20 had hepatocellular carcinoma, some 15 had melanoma, 9 had renal cell carcinoma and 9 had head and neck cancer. Intravenous ivuxolimab was administered to patients every 2 weeks at six dose levels: 0.01, 0.1, 0.3, 1.5, 3 and 10 mg/kg. The paper covers the monotherapy dose-escalation part of the phase I ivuxolimab trial, which included N of about 50 patients. Broad study findings and their caveats: In the 0.1-3.0 mg/kg groups, partial responders had among the lowest normalized peripheral clonal expansion, particularly in CD8+ T cells. At doses of 0.1 to 3.0 mg/kg, clonal expansion of both CD4+ and CD8+ blood T cells was observed from baseline to week 6. After ivuxolimab, more expanded clones were found on average in CD8+ T cells than in CD4+ T cells. Which antigens the clonally expanded peripheral T cells were specific for was not determined. Low levels of normalized T-cell clonal expansion were also seen in some patients who did not respond.

The germline V end is reduced by 5 bases and the J end by 5 bases; junction bases left unmatched: 9. CDR3 length: 15 amino acids, cysteine to phenylalanine. Only the CDR3 DNA stays, 45 bases, in frame from base 1. As encoded in the germline V gene, CDR1 is MDHEN while CDR2 is SYDVKM. The trial excluded patients who had a history of autoimmune disease or were on systemic immunosuppression. Peripheral blood for TCR sequencing was collected from all dose cohorts at baseline, on cycle 4 day 1, and on cycle 7 day 1. The samples were taken from a phase I, first-in-human, multicenter, open-label dose-escalation trial of ivuxolimab. Adults with locally advanced or metastatic head and neck squamous cell, hepatocellular, melanoma or renal cell carcinoma were enrolled in the trial. Before TCR sequencing, CD4+ T cells and CD8+ T cells were sorted from peripheral blood as separate populations. In the case of this clone: Its antigen has not been determined. Base-call qualities are not available, and no considerably larger clone is one nucleotide away.

Genomic DNA was isolated from the sorted cells so that the TCRbeta CDR3 region could be sequenced. The immunoSEQ Assay was used to sequence the TCRbeta CDR3 regions. TCRdb provides this immuneACCESS table in a form limited to in-frame rearrangements. Some clones are lacking; in checked studies, under half of them reflect an unresolved V gene, and why the rest are absent is not known. Here the sample has more than 60,000 clones; about nine tenths occur a single time. The top ten hold 0.24% of the sample. Recombination joined TRBV28 with TRBJ2-1, with 7 junctional bases fitting TRBD2. Material: CD4+ or CD8+ T cells sorted from blood, obtained in a trial of the OX40 agonist ivuxolimab. The receptor comes from an adult with an advanced solid tumor such as melanoma, head and neck, liver or kidney cancer. DNA sequence: TGTGCCAGCAGTGTGCGGGAGATAAACCACAATGAGCAGTTCTTC. Its protein is CASSVREINHNEQFF. The variable domain in full, with residues beyond the CDR3 obtained from the reference TRBV28 and TRBJ2-1 genes, is DVKVTQSSRYLVKRTGEKVFLECVQDMDHENMFWYRQDPGLGLRLIYFSYDVKMKEKGDIPEGYSVSREKKERFSLILESASTNQTSMYLCASSVREINHNEQFFGPGTRLTVL.